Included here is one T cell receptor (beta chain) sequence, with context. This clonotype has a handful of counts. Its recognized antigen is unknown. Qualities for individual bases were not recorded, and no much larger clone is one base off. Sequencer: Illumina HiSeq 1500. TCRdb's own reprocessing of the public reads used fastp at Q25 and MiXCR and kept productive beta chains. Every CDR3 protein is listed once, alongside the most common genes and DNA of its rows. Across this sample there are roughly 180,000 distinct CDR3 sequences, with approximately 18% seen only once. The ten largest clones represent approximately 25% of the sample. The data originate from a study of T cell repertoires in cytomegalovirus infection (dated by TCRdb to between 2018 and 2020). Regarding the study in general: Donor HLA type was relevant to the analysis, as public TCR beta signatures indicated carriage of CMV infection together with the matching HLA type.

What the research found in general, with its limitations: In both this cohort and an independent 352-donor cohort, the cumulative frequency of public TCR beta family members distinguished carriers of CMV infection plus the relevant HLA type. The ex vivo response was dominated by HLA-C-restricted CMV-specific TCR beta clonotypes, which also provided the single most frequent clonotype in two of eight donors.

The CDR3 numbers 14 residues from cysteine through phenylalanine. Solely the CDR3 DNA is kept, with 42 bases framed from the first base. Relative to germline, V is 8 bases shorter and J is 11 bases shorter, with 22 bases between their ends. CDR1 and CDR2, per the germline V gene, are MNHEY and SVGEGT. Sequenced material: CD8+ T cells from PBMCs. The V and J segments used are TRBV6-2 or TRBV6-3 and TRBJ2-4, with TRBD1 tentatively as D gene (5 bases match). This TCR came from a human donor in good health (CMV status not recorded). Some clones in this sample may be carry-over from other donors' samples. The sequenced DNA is TGTGCCAGCGCTACCAGGACAAGGATGATCGTTCAGTACTTC. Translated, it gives CASATRTRMIVQYF.